The rows below give T cell receptor beta chains drawn from one sample of a study of Graves' ophthalmopathy and Graves' hyperthyroidism. In TCRdb, the multiplex PCR reads were re-called with MiXCR into one record per CDR3 protein. The sample includes 650,000 to 900,000 distinct CDR3 sequences, 35% to 50% of them seen just once. The sequenced sample consisted of peripheral blood. All receptors come from an adult man with Graves' ophthalmopathy. Both conserved end residues are part of each CDR3. A D gene is named only where the DNA matches it firmly. Only some rows state a clone size, as once, few, many or a class for expanded clones.

CDR3nt: TGTGCCATCAAGGGACAGCTCACCGGGGAGCTGTTTTTT
CDR3aa: CAIKGQLTGELFF
len: 13
j_gene: TRBJ2-2
v_gene: TRBV10-3
d_gene: TRBD1
abundance: many

CDR3nt: TGTGCTCAAGCCACGGGCGTCGGTTCACCCCTCCACTTT
CDR3aa: CAQATGVGSPLHF
len: 13
j_gene: TRBJ1-6
v_gene: TRBV2
d_gene: NA
abundance: NA

CDR3nt: TGCAGCGTTGACGCTAGCGGGATGGTAGATACGCAGTATTTT
CDR3aa: CSVDASGMVDTQYF
len: 14
j_gene: TRBJ2-3
v_gene: TRBV29-1
d_gene: TRBD2
abundance: few

CDR3nt: TGTGCCAGCAGCGTAGGGCAGGAGGTTTCCTACGAGCAGTACTTC
CDR3aa: CASSVGQEVSYEQYF
len: 15
j_gene: TRBJ2-7
v_gene: TRBV9
d_gene: NA
abundance: few

CDR3nt: TGTGCCAGCAGCTTAGAAAACGGGAAGAATTCACCCCTCCACTTT
CDR3aa: CASSLENGKNSPLHF
len: 15
j_gene: TRBJ1-6
v_gene: TRBV12-3/TRBV12-4
d_gene: NA
abundance: NA

CDR3nt: TGTGCCAGCAGCTTTGTCACCGACACTGAAGCTTTCTTT
CDR3aa: CASSFVTDTEAFF
len: 13
j_gene: TRBJ1-1
v_gene: TRBV7-3
d_gene: NA
abundance: few

CDR3nt: TGTGCCAGCAGTTTCGGGACTTGGGCCACCGGGGAGCTGCTTTTT
CDR3aa: CASSFGTWATGELLF
len: 15
j_gene: TRBJ2-2
v_gene: TRBV2
d_gene: NA
abundance: NA

CDR3nt: TGTGCCAACAGACAAATGGACCGGGACAGAGCTTTCTTT
CDR3aa: CANRQMDRDRAFF
len: 13
j_gene: TRBJ1-1
v_gene: TRBV7-9
d_gene: TRBD1
abundance: NA

CDR3nt: TGCAGTGCTACCCTGCGAAGGGACGCTAAAGAGACCCAGTACTTC
CDR3aa: CSATLRRDAKETQYF
len: 15
j_gene: TRBJ2-5
v_gene: TRBV20-1
d_gene: NA
abundance: NA

CDR3nt: TGTGCCAGCAGTTCCGGGACAGGGAGCGACGAGCAGTACTTC
CDR3aa: CASSSGTGSDEQYF
len: 14
j_gene: TRBJ2-7
v_gene: TRBV2
d_gene: TRBD1
abundance: many

CDR3nt: TGTGCCAGCAGCTTGAAGGGCAGGCCCCAGCATTTT
CDR3aa: CASSLKGRPQHF
len: 12
j_gene: TRBJ1-5
v_gene: TRBV7-9
d_gene: NA
abundance: many

CDR3nt: TGCAGCTCCAGGGGCTTTAACTATGGCTACACCTTC
CDR3aa: CSSRGFNYGYTF
len: 12
j_gene: TRBJ1-2
v_gene: TRBV29-1
d_gene: NA
abundance: NA

CDR3nt: TGTGCCAGCAGCGTTCAGGTTGGAGGGGCCAACGTCCTGACTTTC
CDR3aa: CASSVQVGGANVLTF
len: 15
j_gene: TRBJ2-6
v_gene: TRBV7-9
d_gene: NA
abundance: NA

CDR3nt: TGTGCCAGCGGGGCAACTAACTATGGCTACACCTTC
CDR3aa: CASGATNYGYTF
len: 12
j_gene: TRBJ1-2
v_gene: TRBV6-1
d_gene: NA
abundance: many

CDR3nt: TGTGCCAGCAGCTCGGCCTTCATAGAAAAACTGTTTTTT
CDR3aa: CASSSAFIEKLFF
len: 13
j_gene: TRBJ1-4
v_gene: TRBV7-9
d_gene: NA
abundance: few

CDR3nt: TGCAGCGTTTCGTCAGGCTCTGGAAACACCATATATTTT
CDR3aa: CSVSSGSGNTIYF
len: 13
j_gene: TRBJ1-3
v_gene: TRBV29-1
d_gene: NA
abundance: many

CDR3nt: TGTGCCAGCAGCCTCCCAGGGACAGGGGATGGCTACACCTTC
CDR3aa: CASSLPGTGDGYTF
len: 14
j_gene: TRBJ1-2
v_gene: TRBV7-9
d_gene: TRBD1
abundance: NA

CDR3nt: TGTGCCAGCAGTGCTAGAGAGGGGGACACTGAAGCTTTCTTT
CDR3aa: CASSAREGDTEAFF
len: 14
j_gene: TRBJ1-1
v_gene: TRBV25-1
d_gene: NA
abundance: NA

CDR3nt: TGTGCCACCACTCAAAGGGTGACGGCCTATGGCTACACCTTC
CDR3aa: CATTQRVTAYGYTF
len: 14
j_gene: TRBJ1-2
v_gene: TRBV15
d_gene: NA
abundance: few

CDR3nt: TGCAGTGCTTCTACAGGGAGACGGATGAACACTGAAGCTTTCTTT
CDR3aa: CSASTGRRMNTEAFF
len: 15
j_gene: TRBJ1-1
v_gene: TRBV20-1
d_gene: NA
abundance: NA

CDR3nt: TGTGCCAGCAGGCCTGGGGAAAAACTGTTTTTT
CDR3aa: CASRPGEKLFF
len: 11
j_gene: TRBJ1-4
v_gene: TRBV7-9
d_gene: NA
abundance: NA

CDR3nt: TGTGCCACCAGCGAACGGAGCCGGGGTGGCTACACCTTC
CDR3aa: CATSERSRGGYTF
len: 13
j_gene: TRBJ1-2
v_gene: TRBV15
d_gene: NA
abundance: many

CDR3nt: TGTGCCAGTAGTATTTGGACAGGGATTGATCAGCCCCAGCATTTT
CDR3aa: CASSIWTGIDQPQHF
len: 15
j_gene: TRBJ1-5
v_gene: TRBV19
d_gene: TRBD1
abundance: many

CDR3nt: TGCGCCAGCAGCGCTGCGGCCGGGACAACTGAAGCTTTCTTT
CDR3aa: CASSAAAGTTEAFF
len: 14
j_gene: TRBJ1-1
v_gene: TRBV10-1
d_gene: NA
abundance: once

CDR3nt: TGTGCCAGCAGCTTAGATCGAAGCGCCCGAGACGAGCAGTACTTC
CDR3aa: CASSLDRSARDEQYF
len: 15
j_gene: TRBJ2-7
v_gene: TRBV11-2
d_gene: NA
abundance: NA

CDR3nt: TGCAGCGTTGAACGGGGGGGAGAAAGGCAGTACTTC
CDR3aa: CSVERGGERQYF
len: 12
j_gene: TRBJ2-7
v_gene: TRBV29-1
d_gene: TRBD2
abundance: NA

CDR3nt: TGTGCCAGCAACGAGGGAACAACTAATGAAAAACTGTTTTTT
CDR3aa: CASNEGTTNEKLFF
len: 14
j_gene: TRBJ1-4
v_gene: TRBV7-9
d_gene: NA
abundance: many

CDR3nt: TGTGCCAGCAGCCCCAGACAGGAGCGAACCTACGAGCAGTACTTC
CDR3aa: CASSPRQERTYEQYF
len: 15
j_gene: TRBJ2-7
v_gene: TRBV9
d_gene: NA
abundance: few

CDR3nt: TGCAGTGCTAGAGTCAGGGCAGGGGAAGCTTTCTTT
CDR3aa: CSARVRAGEAFF
len: 12
j_gene: TRBJ1-1
v_gene: TRBV20-1
d_gene: NA
abundance: NA

CDR3nt: TGTGCCAGCAGTTTAGCCAGGGAACATGGCTACACCTTC
CDR3aa: CASSLAREHGYTF
len: 13
j_gene: TRBJ1-2
v_gene: TRBV25-1
d_gene: NA
abundance: NA

CDR3nt: TGTGCCACCAGTGATGCCGGGACCCCCGAGGGAGCTTTCTTT
CDR3aa: CATSDAGTPEGAFF
len: 14
j_gene: TRBJ1-1
v_gene: TRBV24-1
d_gene: NA
abundance: many